A single sample is the source of the 8 T cell receptor beta chains below, sequenced in a study of T cells in Graves' hyperthyroidism and ophthalmopathy. RNA transcripts yielded amplified TCR beta CDR3 regions. First-round RT-PCR with HTBI primers amplified the TCR CDR3 region. TCRdb analysed the multiplex PCR reads with MiXCR anew, one entry per CDR3 protein. The table records approximately 400,000 distinct CDR3 sequences, 15% to 19% of them present only once. The sample taken for sequencing was blood. Receptors originate from a woman aged 18 to 35 with Graves' hyperthyroidism.

The V call is TRBV24-1, the J call TRBJ1-5, with 8 positions matching TRBD1. Germline V lookup: CDR1 KGHDR, CDR2 SFDVKD. With 4 bases clipped from V and 5 bases from J, the junction kept 9 bases outside the gene matches. The CDR3 has 16 residues. The DNA of the CDR3 is TGTGCCACCAGTGACCTGACAGGGGAGGTCGATCAGCCCCAGCATTTT. Its protein product is CATSDLTGEVDQPQHF.

The V gene is TRBV5-4, the J gene TRBJ1-1; D is possibly TRBD1 (6 bases). The germline CDR1 and CDR2 sequences are SGHNT and YYREEE (reference sequence). This CDR3 is built from 14 residues. The ends were cut back, 7 bases at V and 6 bases at J, with 19 bases in the middle. CDR3 sequence (DNA): TGTGCCAGCGGGGTAGGAGGGGGGCGAGCTGAAGCTTTCTTT. Its protein product is CASGVGGGRAEAFF.

This clonotype was recorded at least ten times. The chain uses TRBV6-1 and TRBJ2-7; no clear D gene. V was pared by 5 bases and J by 2 bases, with 4 bases between. The CDR3 contains 11 residues. The germline V gene has CDR1 MNHNS and CDR2 SASEGT. CDR3 nucleotides: TGTGCCAGCAGTACAGCCTACGAGCAGTACTTC. Amino acid sequence: CASSTAYEQYF.

The chain carries TRBV10-3 and TRBJ2-3, with D possibly matching TRBD2 (6 bases). V dropped 2 bases and J dropped 0 bases, with 9 bases sitting between them. Germline CDR1 reads ENHRY; CDR2 reads SYGVKD. The CDR3 sequence is 15 residues long. The CDR3 DNA sequence: TGTGCCATCAGTGAGAGGCGGGGAAGCACAGATACGCAGTATTTT. It is translated as CAISERRGSTDTQYF.

At least ten counts were recorded for this clonotype. V and J are TRBV19 and TRBJ2-3, with D maybe TRBD2 (5 bases). V lost 6 bases and J 0 bases, leaving 10 bases between the germline ends. The CDR3 consists of 14 residues. Germline-derived CDR1 and CDR2 are LNHDA and SQIVND (reference sequence). In DNA, the CDR3 is TGTGCCAGTAGGAAAGCGGATAGCACAGATACGCAGTATTTT. Translation gives CASRKADSTDTQYF.

At least ten counts were recorded for this clonotype. The chain uses TRBV27 and TRBJ1-5; D call uncertain. CDR1 and CDR2 (germline): MNHEY, SMNVEV (reference sequence). This CDR3 spans 13 amino acids. The V and J ends lost 5 bases and 7 bases respectively, with 12 bases between them. In DNA, the CDR3 is TGTGCCAGCAGTCCAACCCCCAGGCAGCCCCAGCATTTT. It is translated as CASSPTPRQPQHF.

This clonotype showed up just a few times. A read error is possible here, since a much larger clone lies one base away. The chain couples TRBV7-2 to TRBJ2-5, with 7 positions matching TRBD2. CDR3 length equals 16 residues. The J segment lost 3 bases and the V segment lost 2 bases, leaving 9 bases of the junction unmatched. Per the germline V gene, CDR1 is SGHTA and CDR2 is FQGNSA. The CDR3 DNA reads as TGTGCCAGCAGCTTAATTTTACTAGCGAGAGAAGAGACCCAGTACTTC. This codes for CASSLILLAREETQYF.

This clonotype was seen many times. The chain employs TRBV29-1 and TRBJ2-3; unclear D gene. Trimming shortened V by 4 bases and J by 2 bases, and 10 bases separated the two germline ends. The CDR3 runs 13 residues. Germline loops: CDR1 SQVTM, CDR2 ANQGSEA. CDR3 loop: CSVAGRHTDTQYF. For the CDR3, the DNA is TGCAGCGTTGCCGGGCGCCACACAGATACGCAGTATTTT.